A single sample is the source of the 6 T cell receptor beta chains below, sequenced in a study of cytomegalovirus exposure and HLA in healthy donors. The study ran its PCR with 60 Vbeta and 13 Jbeta primers. TCRdb keeps only in-frame clones here, not all; method: immunoSEQ multiplex PCR. The sample includes about 59,000 clones, 75% to 90% of them seen just once. Sequencing used PBMCs. These receptors were collected from a woman aged 40 to 50 in good health and CMV-seronegative.

The chain has TRBV18 and TRBJ1-1; 11 bases match TRBD1. With V trimmed by 4 bases and J by 5 bases, 9 bases remained unmatched. Germline CDR1 and CDR2: KGHSH and LQKENI. The CDR3 totals 16 residues. CDR3 residues: CASSHRDRGIGTEAFF. The CDR3 region has the DNA TGTGCCAGCTCACACCGGGACAGGGGGATTGGTACTGAAGCTTTCTTT.

This clone was detected only a few times. The chain uses TRBV5-6 and TRBJ2-1; 7 positions match TRBD2. Germline CDR1 and CDR2: SGHDT and YYEEEE. This CDR3 is 15 amino acids long. J lost 2 bases, V lost 0 bases, and 2 bases had no gene match. CDR3 DNA: TGTGCCAGCAGCTTGGGCGGGAGTACCTACAATGAGCAGTTCTTC. Translated: CASSLGGSTYNEQFF.

The V gene is TRBV6-5, the J gene TRBJ2-5; D is possibly TRBD1 (5 bases). Trimming stripped 5 bases from V and 5 bases from J, with 9 bases between. CDR3 length: 12 residues. In germline, CDR1 is MNHEY, CDR2 SVGAGI. CDR3 nucleotides: TGTGCCAGCAGTCAGGGTTGGGAGACCCAGTACTTC. This codes for CASSQGWETQYF.

This CDR3 is CASSPTSGRVETQYF. The CDR3 coding sequence is TGTGCCAGCAGTCCAACTAGCGGGAGGGTGGAGACCCAGTACTTC. The gene calls are TRBV28 and TRBJ2-5; TRBD2 agrees at 13 bases. Looked up from germline, CDR1 is MDHEN and CDR2 is SYDVKM. V was clipped by 5 bases and J by 5 bases; unmatched bases: 5. The CDR3 loop spans 15 amino acids.

The chain is built from TRBV4-2 and TRBJ1-5; 8 positions agree with TRBD1. The CDR3 is 15 residues long. V dropped 2 bases and J dropped 5; count of bases not matched to a gene: 5. CDR1 and CDR2 from the germline V gene are LGHNA and YNFKEQ. The CDR3 sequence: CASSQTGGRDQPQHF. CDR3 nucleotide sequence: TGTGCCAGCAGCCAAACAGGGGGTAGGGATCAGCCCCAGCATTTT.

The V and J genes are TRBV6-1 and TRBJ1-5; a weak D match, TRBD1 (6 bases). CDR3 length: 16 amino acids. The germline V and J ends were trimmed by 1 base and 7 bases, with 17 bases remaining between them. The V gene's germline CDR1 is MNHNS and CDR2 SASEGT. DNA for the CDR3: TGTGCCAGCAGTGAAGTGCCAGGGGAGGGATCCCAGCCCCAGCATTTT. Translation gives CASSEVPGEGSQPQHF.